Below are 5 T cell receptor beta chains sequenced from a single sample in a study of Ad26.COV2.S vaccination and SARS-CoV-2 variants. Described treatment: 19 received Ad26.COV2.S at low or high dose, single or two shots; several received placebo; per-sample allocation not given. On day 63 after the first injection, vaccine and placebo recipients gave samples. This table comes from immunoSEQ multiplex PCR, and its TCRdb copy is limited to in-frame clones, with some not included. The table has around 370,000 clones, 70% to 90% seen once. The sequences come from peripheral blood, collected in a trial of Ad26.COV2.S vaccine versus placebo. The receptors were sampled from a person aged 18 to 65 who received the Ad26.COV2.S COVID-19 vaccine or a placebo.

V and J are TRBV28 and TRBJ2-1; TRBD2 aligns across 12 bases. CDR1 and CDR2 (germline): MDHEN, SYDVKM. V lost 2 bases and J lost 9; bases outside the gene matches: 8. The CDR3 runs to 16 residues. The CDR3: CASSLRLAGEGSEQFF. As DNA, the CDR3 is TGTGCCAGCAGTTTAAGACTAGCGGGAGAGGGGAGTGAGCAGTTCTTC.

This clone was detected only a few times. The J gene is TRBJ2-5, the V gene TRBV7-9, with no clear D. In germline, CDR1 is SEHNR, CDR2 FQNEAQ (reference sequence). The CDR3 has 13 residues. Trimming shortened V by 3 bases and J by 5 bases, and 10 bases separated the two germline ends. CDR3 amino acids: CASSFSYGETQYF. In DNA, the CDR3 is TGTGCCAGCAGCTTTTCGTACGGCGAGACCCAGTACTTC.

This clone showed up just a few times. The chain uses TRBV12-5 and TRBJ1-2; 11 nucleotides agree with TRBD1. The V segment lost 5 bases and the J segment 4 bases; nucleotides outside the gene matches: 9. Germline CDR1 reads LGHNT; CDR2 reads FRNRAP. This CDR3 has 16 amino acids. Written as DNA, the CDR3 is TGTGCTAGTGGTCAAGGACAGGGGGCGCGAGTCTATGGCTACACCTTC. It translates to CASGQGQGARVYGYTF.

V is TRBV30 and J is TRBJ1-2; D not resolved. Germline V gene data show CDR1 as GTSNPN and CDR2 as SVGIG (reference sequence). The CDR3 runs to 12 residues. V lost 7 bases to trimming and J lost 8 bases, with 17 bases between them. CDR3 sequence: CALNDGLGGYTF. CDR3 nucleotide sequence: TGTGCCTTAAATGACGGACTTGGGGGCTACACCTTC.

The sample holds a few counts of this clone. The rearrangement uses TRBV9 and TRBJ2-3, with 7 bases matching TRBD2. Germline V gene sequence: CDR1 SGDLS, CDR2 YYNGEE. The CDR3 sequence is 16 residues long. V shed 0 bases and J 4 bases; nucleotides not matched to a gene: 8. This CDR3 reads CASSVVDGRAADTQYF. CDR3 DNA sequence: TGTGCCAGCAGCGTAGTTGATGGGAGGGCCGCAGATACGCAGTATTTT.